This TCR beta chain was obtained from a study of cytomegalovirus exposure and HLA in healthy donors. Study in general: Unique TCRs numbering 75 million to 95 million, obtained from HLA-typed donors, made up an early data release. Study outcomes and limitations: Sequencing likely caused a cluster of highly shared sequence variants. With DRB1 most and HLA-C fewest, TCR association rates differed between HLA loci in a later analysis.

As for this clone: Its specificity is unknown.

The germline V gene has CDR1 SGHTA and CDR2 FQGNSA. This CDR3 is built from 14 residues. Deletions cut 1 base from V and 2 bases from J, with 9 bases between. With 60 Vbeta and 13 Jbeta primers, the PCR was carried out. Only in-frame clones appear in the TCRdb table, and some are missing; sequencing was by immunoSEQ multiplex PCR. The top ten clones hold over 1% of a sample with 100,000 to 150,000 clones, roughly 80% of them seen once. This receptor was identified in a boy aged 5-17 years in good health and CMV-seronegative. V gene TRBV7-2 combines with J gene TRBJ2-7; D not certain. The sequenced material came from PBMCs. As DNA, the CDR3 is TGTGCCAGCAGCTTAGTTACAGAGACCTACGAGCAGTACTTC. As protein: CASSLVTETYEQYF.